In its sample, the clone carrying this T cell receptor beta chain was seen many times. This record belongs to a study of T-cell reconstitution after alpha-beta-depleted transplantation in children. V lost 5 bases and J 5 bases, leaving 19 bases between the germline ends. The CDR3 has 15 amino acids. CDR1 and CDR2 (germline): MDHEN, SYDVKM. Unique molecular identifiers were used to barcode this TCRbeta library. TCRdb re-called the PCR reads with MiXCR, one entry per CDR3 protein. The sample lists around 600,000 distinct CDR3 sequences, more than 20% seen once, with over 12% in the top ten. The sample in question was PBMCs, mostly from graft donor cells, obtained 360 days after TCRalphabeta/CD19-depleted stem cell transplant. The chain carries TRBV28 and TRBJ2-7; no clear D gene. The sequence was obtained from a boy younger than two who had a stem cell transplant for acute myeloid leukemia, so the T cells may come from the graft donor. The CDR3 region is CASSPTSPGIHEQYV. CDR3 DNA: TGTGCCAGCAGTCCCACCTCGCCCGGAATCCACGAGCAGTACGTC.